Listed below are T cell receptor beta chains from one sample, sequenced in a study of OX40 agonist ivuxolimab in advanced cancers. Only in-frame clones appear in the TCRdb table, and some are missing; sequencing was by immunoSEQ multiplex PCR. The profile covers about 83,000 clones, with about 85% appearing a single time and more than 0.6% taken by the ten largest. The source material was CD4+ or CD8+ T cells sorted from blood, sampled in a trial of the OX40 agonist ivuxolimab. Receptors originate from an adult with an advanced solid tumor such as melanoma, head and neck, liver or kidney cancer. Both conserved end residues are part of each CDR3. Fields, in order: clone size, V gene, J gene, D gene, CDR3 protein, CDR3 DNA. A D gene is named only where the DNA matches it firmly. Size tells how often a clone was seen (once, few, many) or the class of an expanded clone, and some rows leave it out.

NA	TRBV7-3	TRBJ2-5	TRBD1	CASSRGQVETQYF	TGTGCCAGCAGCCGAGGACAGGTTGAGACCCAGTACTTC
once	TRBV19	TRBJ1-4	NA	CASSINPPLTRREKLFF	TGTGCCAGTAGTATAAACCCCCCCCTAACCAGGCGTGAAAAATTGTTTTTT
NA	TRBV9	TRBJ2-3	TRBD2	CASSVRLGTRDTQYF	TGTGCCAGCAGCGTAAGGCTGGGGACTAGGGATACGCAGTATTTT
NA	TRBV7-2	TRBJ2-7	NA	CASSLGGAGNYEQYF	TGTGCCAGCAGCCTAGGGGGGGCAGGAAACTACGAGCAGTACTTC
NA	TRBV6-1	TRBJ2-3	NA	CASSVVVGSPQYF	TGTGCCAGCAGTGTAGTCGTGGGGAGCCCGCAGTATTTT
NA	TRBV2	TRBJ1-2	NA	CASSVQGRRGYTF	TGTGCCAGCAGTGTACAGGGTAGGCGCGGCTACACCTTC
NA	TRBV7-2	TRBJ2-7	NA	CASSLALIYEQYF	TGTGCCAGCAGCTTAGCGCTTATCTACGAGCAGTACTTC
NA	TRBV4-3	TRBJ1-3	NA	CASSLKNGNTIYF	TGCGCCAGCAGCCTTAAAAATGGCAACACCATATATTTT
NA	TRBV6-1	TRBJ1-2	NA	CASSEAPVFYGYTF	TGTGCCAGCAGTGAAGCTCCAGTTTTCTATGGCTACACCTTC
NA	TRBV12-5	TRBJ1-1	NA	CASGAFWGTGTEAFF	TGTGCTAGTGGCGCCTTTTGGGGTACAGGCACTGAAGCTTTCTTT
NA	TRBV6-1	TRBJ2-1	TRBD1	CASNIRDRTFVEQFF	TGTGCCAGTAACATCCGGGACAGGACGTTCGTGGAGCAGTTCTTC
NA	TRBV9	TRBJ2-2	NA	CASSVGGRATGELFF	TGTGCCAGCAGCGTAGGAGGCAGGGCCACCGGGGAGCTGTTTTTT
NA	TRBV5-6	TRBJ2-7	NA	CASSFPLGEQYF	TGTGCCAGCAGCTTCCCCCTGGGCGAGCAGTACTTC
once	TRBV7-9	TRBJ2-2	NA	CASSLLWGTGELFF	TGTGCCAGCAGCTTACTGTGGGGGACCGGGGAGCTGTTTTTT
NA	TRBV5-1	TRBJ2-1	TRBD2	CASRLRQGLAGGSYNEQFF	TGCGCCAGCAGGCTCCGACAAGGGCTAGCGGGGGGATCATACAATGAGCAGTTCTTC
NA	TRBV9	TRBJ2-3	NA	CASSVGATDTQYF	TGTGCCAGCAGCGTAGGGGCAACAGATACGCAGTATTTT
NA	TRBV18	TRBJ1-2	TRBD1	CASSSNPDRVFYGYTF	TGTGCCAGCTCATCTAACCCGGACAGGGTCTTTTATGGCTACACCTTC
NA	TRBV9	TRBJ2-3	NA	CASSVLWGGPDTQYF	TGTGCCAGCAGCGTATTGTGGGGGGGGCCGGATACGCAGTATTTT